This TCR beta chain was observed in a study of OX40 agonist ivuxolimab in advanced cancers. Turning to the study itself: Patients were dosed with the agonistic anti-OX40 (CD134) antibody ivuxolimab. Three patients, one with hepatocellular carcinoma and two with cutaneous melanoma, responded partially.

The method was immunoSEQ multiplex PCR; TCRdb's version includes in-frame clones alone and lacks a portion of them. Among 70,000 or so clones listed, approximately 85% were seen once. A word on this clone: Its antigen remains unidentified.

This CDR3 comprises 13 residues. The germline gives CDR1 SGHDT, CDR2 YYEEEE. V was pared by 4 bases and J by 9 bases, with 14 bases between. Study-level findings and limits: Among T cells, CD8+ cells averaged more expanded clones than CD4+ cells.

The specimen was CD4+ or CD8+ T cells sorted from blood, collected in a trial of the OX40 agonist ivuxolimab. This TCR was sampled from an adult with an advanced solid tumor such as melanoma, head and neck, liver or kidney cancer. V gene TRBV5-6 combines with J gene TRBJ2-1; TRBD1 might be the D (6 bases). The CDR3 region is CASSPIGQTEQFF. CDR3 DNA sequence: TGTGCCAGCAGCCCTATCGGACAGACTGAGCAGTTCTTC.